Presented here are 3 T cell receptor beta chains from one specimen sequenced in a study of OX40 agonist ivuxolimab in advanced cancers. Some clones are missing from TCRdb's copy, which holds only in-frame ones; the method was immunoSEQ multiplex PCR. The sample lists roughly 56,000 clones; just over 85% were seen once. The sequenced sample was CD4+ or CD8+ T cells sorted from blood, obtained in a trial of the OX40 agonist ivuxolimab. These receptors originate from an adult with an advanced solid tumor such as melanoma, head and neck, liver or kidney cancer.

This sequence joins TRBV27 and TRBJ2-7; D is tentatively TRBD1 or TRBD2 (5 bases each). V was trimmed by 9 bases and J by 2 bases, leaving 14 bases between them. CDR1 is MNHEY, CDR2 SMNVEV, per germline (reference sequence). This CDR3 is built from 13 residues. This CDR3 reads CASTGTAPYEQYF. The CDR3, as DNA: TGTGCCAGTACCGGGACCGCCCCCTACGAGCAGTACTTC.

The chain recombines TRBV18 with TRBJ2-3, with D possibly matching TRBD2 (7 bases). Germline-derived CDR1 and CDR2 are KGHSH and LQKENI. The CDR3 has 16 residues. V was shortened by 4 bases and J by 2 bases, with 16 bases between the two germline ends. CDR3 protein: CASSRDGGANTDTQYF. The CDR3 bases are TGTGCCAGCTCACGCGATGGGGGGGCTAACACAGATACGCAGTATTTT.

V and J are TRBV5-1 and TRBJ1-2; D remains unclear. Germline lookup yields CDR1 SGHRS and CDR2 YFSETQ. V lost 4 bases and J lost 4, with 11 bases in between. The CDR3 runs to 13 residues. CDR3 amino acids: CASSLDTIYGYTF. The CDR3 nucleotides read TGCGCCAGCAGCCTAGACACCATCTATGGCTACACCTTC.